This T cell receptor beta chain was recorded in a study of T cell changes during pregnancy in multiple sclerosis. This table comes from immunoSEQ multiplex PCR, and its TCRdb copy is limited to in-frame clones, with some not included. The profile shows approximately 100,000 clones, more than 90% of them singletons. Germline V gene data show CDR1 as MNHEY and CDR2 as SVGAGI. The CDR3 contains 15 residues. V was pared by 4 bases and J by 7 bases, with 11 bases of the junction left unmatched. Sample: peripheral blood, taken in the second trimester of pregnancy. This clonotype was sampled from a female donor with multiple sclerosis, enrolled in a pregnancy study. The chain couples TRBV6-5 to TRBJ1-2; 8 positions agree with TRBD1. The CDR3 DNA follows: TGTGCCAGCAGTTTGCAGGGGGCCTCGGTCGTTGGCTACACCTTC. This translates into CASSLQGASVVGYTF.